This is a list of T cell receptor beta chains from one sample in a study of blood T cell repertoires in COVID-19. Profiling relied on immunoSEQ multiplex PCR, and the TCRdb table lists in-frame clones only, not all of them. The repertoire holds 200,000 to 250,000 clones, around 80% seen once, with about 7.2% in the top ten. The sample taken for sequencing was peripheral blood. These receptors were obtained from a woman aged 70-85 years with acute or convalescent COVID-19. Each CDR3 is given with its conserved first and last residue. The D gene is left open where the match is weak. A clone size is listed for some rows: how often the clone was seen (once, few, many), or a class if it is expanded.

V: TRBV30; D: TRBD2; J: TRBJ2-3; size: .; CDR3: CAWSFSGGTDTQYF; DNA: TGTGCCTGGAGTTTTAGCGGGGGCACAGATACGCAGTATTTT
V: TRBV15; D: .; J: TRBJ1-1; size: .; CDR3: CATGLVRSGTEAFF; DNA: TGTGCCACCGGTCTGGTTCGCAGCGGTACTGAAGCTTTCTTT
V: TRBV7-9; D: .; J: TRBJ2-7; size: .; CDR3: CASSARTAHPYEQYF; DNA: TGTGCCAGCAGCGCCCGGACAGCCCATCCCTACGAGCAGTACTTC
V: TRBV19; D: .; J: TRBJ1-2; size: .; CDR3: CASSIQGGYGYTF; DNA: TGTGCCAGTAGTATTCAAGGGGGATATGGCTACACCTTC
V: TRBV12-3/TRBV12-4; D: .; J: TRBJ1-5; size: few; CDR3: CASSFGGNQPQHF; DNA: TGTGCCAGCAGTTTCGGGGGGAATCAGCCCCAGCATTTT
V: TRBV2; D: TRBD1; J: TRBJ1-1; size: .; CDR3: CASASQGAEAFF; DNA: TGTGCCAGCGCCTCGCAGGGGGCTGAAGCTTTCTTT
V: TRBV28; D: TRBD1; J: TRBJ2-1; size: .; CDR3: CASSLWTGGANEQFF; DNA: TGTGCCAGCAGTTTGTGGACAGGGGGGGCAAATGAGCAGTTCTTC
V: TRBV27; D: TRBD2; J: TRBJ2-3; size: .; CDR3: CASSRTSGGAVLDTQYF; DNA: TGTGCCAGCAGCAGGACTAGCGGGGGGGCCGTCTTGGATACGCAGTATTTT
V: TRBV19; D: .; J: TRBJ2-3; size: .; CDR3: CASRGVSTDTQYF; DNA: TGTGCCAGCAGGGGCGTCAGCACAGATACGCAGTATTTT
V: TRBV5-1; D: TRBD1; J: TRBJ2-5; size: .; CDR3: CASSFNGQGQETQYF; DNA: TGCGCCAGCAGCTTCAACGGACAGGGGCAAGAGACCCAGTACTTC
V: TRBV5-1; D: TRBD1; J: TRBJ1-1; size: .; CDR3: CASSSGDRGRAFF; DNA: TGCGCCAGCAGCTCGGGGGACAGGGGGCGAGCTTTCTTT
V: TRBV19; D: .; J: TRBJ2-3; size: few; CDR3: CASSLGLFTDTQYF; DNA: TGTGCCAGTAGCCTGGGACTTTTCACAGATACGCAGTATTTT
V: TRBV5-1; D: .; J: TRBJ1-1; size: .; CDR3: CASSLGGNLNTEAFF; DNA: TGCGCCAGCAGCTTGGGCGGAAATCTGAACACTGAAGCTTTCTTT
V: TRBV5-1; D: .; J: TRBJ1-6; size: .; CDR3: CASTPGGSSYNSPLHF; DNA: TGCGCCAGCACCCCCGGGGGGAGCTCCTATAATTCACCCCTCCACTTT
V: TRBV19; D: .; J: TRBJ1-1; size: .; CDR3: CASSISAAGNTEAFF; DNA: TGTGCCAGTAGTATCTCCGCAGCGGGCAACACTGAGGCTTTCTTT
V: TRBV7-3; D: TRBD1; J: TRBJ2-2; size: .; CDR3: CASSTGQGPTGELFF; DNA: TGTGCCAGCAGCACCGGACAGGGGCCCACCGGGGAGCTGTTTTTT
V: TRBV6-5; D: .; J: TRBJ1-2; size: .; CDR3: CASSRDGEVYGYTF; DNA: TGTGCCAGCAGCCGGGACGGGGAGGTCTATGGCTACACCTTC
V: TRBV18; D: .; J: TRBJ2-3; size: .; CDR3: CASSPQDIDTQYF; DNA: TGTGCCAGCTCACCTCAGGATATAGATACGCAGTATTTT
V: TRBV6-4; D: TRBD1; J: TRBJ2-1; size: .; CDR3: CASSRQGTNEQFF; DNA: TGTGCCAGCAGTCGACAGGGTACCAATGAGCAGTTCTTC
V: TRBV7-3; D: TRBD2; J: TRBJ2-1; size: .; CDR3: CASSPTTSGSYNEQFF; DNA: TGTGCCAGCAGCCCCACGACTAGCGGCTCCTACAATGAGCAGTTCTTC
V: TRBV2; D: TRBD1; J: TRBJ1-5; size: .; CDR3: CASRGTGNQPQHF; DNA: TGTGCCAGCAGAGGGACAGGCAATCAGCCCCAGCATTTT
V: TRBV12-3/TRBV12-4; D: .; J: TRBJ1-1; size: few; CDR3: CASSLLSTEAFF; DNA: TGTGCCAGCAGTTTACTTTCCACTGAAGCTTTCTTT
V: TRBV24-1; D: .; J: TRBJ2-3; size: .; CDR3: CATSPGSLADTQYF; DNA: TGTGCCACCAGCCCAGGATCCCTGGCAGATACGCAGTATTTT
V: TRBV7-6; D: .; J: TRBJ2-5; size: .; CDR3: CASSLVPGETQYF; DNA: TGTGCCAGCAGCTTAGTCCCAGGGGAGACCCAGTACTTC
V: TRBV10-1; D: TRBD2; J: TRBJ2-5; size: .; CDR3: CASSESGTSGGVKTQYF; DNA: TGCGCCAGCAGTGAGTCGGGGACTAGCGGGGGGGTAAAGACCCAGTACTTC
V: TRBV2; D: .; J: TRBJ1-5; size: .; CDR3: CASRAQGLDNQPQHF; DNA: TGTGCCAGCAGGGCTCAGGGGCTGGACAATCAGCCCCAGCATTTT
V: TRBV2; D: TRBD1; J: TRBJ2-2; size: .; CDR3: CAIKDRKNTGELFF; DNA: TGTGCCATCAAGGACAGGAAGAACACCGGGGAGCTGTTTTTT
V: TRBV6-5; D: TRBD1; J: TRBJ2-5; size: once; CDR3: CASSYSWTGGAETQYF; DNA: TGTGCCAGCAGTTACTCGTGGACAGGGGGCGCGGAGACCCAGTACTTC
V: TRBV15; D: TRBD1; J: TRBJ1-5; size: .; CDR3: CATSSPGQDLGNQPQHF; DNA: TGTGCCACCAGCAGCCCGGGACAGGACCTGGGCAATCAGCCCCAGCATTTT
V: TRBV10-3; D: .; J: TRBJ2-5; size: .; CDR3: CAISVRGSQETQYF; DNA: TGTGCCATCAGTGTGCGGGGTAGTCAAGAGACCCAGTACTTC
V: TRBV7-8; D: .; J: TRBJ2-3; size: once; CDR3: CASSLGRLASPDTQYF; DNA: TGTGCCAGCAGCTTAGGTCGTCTAGCAAGCCCAGATACGCAGTATTTT
V: TRBV5-4; D: .; J: TRBJ2-3; size: .; CDR3: CASSLERTDTQYF; DNA: TGTGCCAGCAGCTTGGAGCGCACAGATACGCAGTATTTT
V: TRBV5-4; D: TRBD1; J: TRBJ2-2; size: .; CDR3: CASSSAGTGDTGELFF; DNA: TGTGCCAGCAGCTCCGCCGGGACAGGGGACACCGGGGAGCTGTTTTTT
V: TRBV12-3/TRBV12-4; D: .; J: TRBJ2-1; size: .; CDR3: CASSPTTGSEQFF; DNA: TGTGCCAGCAGTCCCACCACAGGTAGTGAGCAGTTCTTC
V: TRBV24-1; D: TRBD2; J: TRBJ2-7; size: .; CDR3: CATSDNGLAGDGQYF; DNA: TGTGCCACCAGTGATAATGGACTAGCGGGGGACGGGCAGTACTTC
V: TRBV4-1; D: .; J: TRBJ1-4; size: .; CDR3: CASSQVVGGEKLFF; DNA: TGCGCCAGCAGCCAAGTAGTCGGGGGGGAAAAACTGTTTTTT
V: TRBV5-8; D: TRBD2; J: TRBJ2-1; size: .; CDR3: CASSSAGTSSTTQFF; DNA: TGTGCCAGCAGCTCCGCAGGGACTAGCAGTACGACTCAGTTCTTC
V: TRBV5-4; D: .; J: TRBJ1-3; size: .; CDR3: CASSLAGRRNTIYF; DNA: TGTGCCAGCAGCTTGGCAGGGCGGAGAAACACCATATATTTT
V: TRBV5-4; D: .; J: TRBJ2-2; size: .; CDR3: CASSLPRVGNTGELFF; DNA: TGTGCCAGCAGCCTCCCACGGGTAGGGAACACCGGGGAGCTGTTTTTT
V: TRBV9; D: .; J: TRBJ2-5; size: .; CDR3: CASSRDSGETQYF; DNA: TGTGCCAGCAGTCGGGATAGCGGAGAGACCCAGTACTTC
V: TRBV6-5; D: TRBD1; J: TRBJ1-5; size: .; CDR3: CATATPGQGKQPQHF; DNA: TGTGCCACCGCGACGCCGGGACAGGGTAAACAGCCCCAGCATTTT
V: TRBV11-1; D: TRBD2; J: TRBJ2-5; size: .; CDR3: CASSPGLQETQYF; DNA: TGTGCCAGCAGCCCGGGACTACAAGAGACCCAGTACTTC
V: TRBV5-5; D: .; J: TRBJ2-5; size: .; CDR3: CASSLVGSETQYF; DNA: TGTGCCAGCAGCCTCGTCGGGTCGGAGACCCAGTACTTC
V: TRBV11-2; D: .; J: TRBJ2-5; size: .; CDR3: CASSLGTGSGETQYF; DNA: TGTGCCAGCAGCTTAGGTACAGGATCGGGAGAGACCCAGTACTTC
V: TRBV2; D: TRBD2; J: TRBJ2-1; size: .; CDR3: CASRQISGAVYNEQFF; DNA: TGTGCCAGCAGACAGATCAGCGGGGCTGTGTACAATGAGCAGTTCTTC
V: TRBV12-3/TRBV12-4; D: .; J: TRBJ2-7; size: once; CDR3: CASTSRVHEQYF; DNA: TGTGCCAGCACTAGTCGAGTGCACGAGCAGTACTTC
V: TRBV5-1; D: TRBD2; J: TRBJ2-5; size: .; CDR3: CASSSRGGYQETQYF; DNA: TGCGCCAGCAGCTCGCGCGGGGGGTACCAAGAGACCCAGTACTTC
V: TRBV27; D: TRBD2; J: TRBJ2-1; size: .; CDR3: CASNGGGAYNEQFF; DNA: TGTGCCAGCAATGGCGGGGGGGCTTACAATGAGCAGTTCTTC
V: TRBV7-2; D: .; J: TRBJ2-5; size: .; CDR3: CASSWSGGLETQYF; DNA: TGTGCCAGCAGCTGGTCCGGGGGGCTTGAGACCCAGTACTTC
V: TRBV29-1; D: .; J: TRBJ2-7; size: few; CDR3: CSVAPAGSRSYEQYF; DNA: TGCAGCGTTGCCCCAGCGGGTAGCCGCTCCTACGAGCAGTACTTC
V: TRBV10-1; D: TRBD1; J: TRBJ1-3; size: .; CDR3: CASRSGTGSGNTIYF; DNA: TGCGCCAGCAGATCCGGGACAGGCTCTGGAAACACCATATATTTT
V: TRBV6-2/TRBV6-3; D: .; J: TRBJ2-7; size: .; CDR3: CASRPPQFYEQYF; DNA: TGTGCCAGCAGACCTCCACAGTTCTACGAGCAGTACTTC
V: TRBV2; D: .; J: TRBJ2-1; size: .; CDR3: CASLPTGRYNEQFF; DNA: TGTGCCAGCCTTCCGACAGGTCGGTACAATGAGCAGTTCTTC
V: TRBV25-1; D: .; J: TRBJ2-7; size: .; CDR3: CASTEQGSEQYF; DNA: TGTGCCAGCACCGAACAGGGATCCGAGCAGTACTTC
V: TRBV6-2/TRBV6-3; D: .; J: TRBJ2-1; size: few; CDR3: CASSLIQSSYNEQFF; DNA: TGTGCCAGCAGTTTAATACAGAGCTCCTACAATGAGCAGTTCTTC